The next 21 T cell receptor beta chains were all read from a single sample in a study of blood T cell repertoires in COVID-19. Clones were read by immunoSEQ multiplex PCR, and TCRdb kept only the in-frame ones, dropping some. The sample has over 150,000 clones; 88% are singletons. The specimen was peripheral blood. Receptors were obtained from a man aged 45-65 years with COVID-19, enrolled during active disease.

This clone was counted once. For the CDR3, the DNA is TGTGCCAGCAGCGCCGCCGGGTTCGGGGAGCAGTACTTC. Translated, it gives CASSAAGFGEQYF. The chain employs TRBV9 and TRBJ2-7; D gene ambiguous. Germline CDR1 SGDLS, CDR2 YYNGEE. The CDR3 has 13 residues. The ends were cut back, 3 bases at V and 7 bases at J, with 14 bases in the middle.

CDR3: CAISETSGTDTQYF. DNA for the CDR3: TGTGCCATCAGTGAGACTAGCGGCACAGATACGCAGTATTTT. V usage is TRBV10-3 and J usage is TRBJ2-3, with 7 bases aligning to TRBD2. The germline V gene encodes CDR1 ENHRY and CDR2 SYGVKD. This CDR3 is 14 amino acids long. J gave up 1 base and V 2 bases, and 0 bases lay outside the gene matches.

The chain recombines TRBV19 with TRBJ2-2; 9 bases match TRBD2. Germline values: CDR1 LNHDA, CDR2 SQIVND (reference sequence). Trimming removed 10 bases from V and 3 bases from J; junction bases left unmatched: 15. The CDR3 length is 17 residues. The DNA of the CDR3 is TGTGCCACCCCCGCCGAGGGGCTAGCGGGATACACCGGGGAGCTGTTTTTT. Its translation is CATPAEGLAGYTGELFF.

The rearrangement uses TRBV2 and TRBJ2-1; 8 nucleotides match TRBD2. Unmatched junction bases numbered 17, after V lost 10 bases and J lost 9 bases. CDR3 length: 15 amino acids. Germline-derived CDR1 and CDR2 are SNHLY and FYNNEI. The CDR3 DNA follows: TGTGCCACTGGGGGTCCGGGAGGGCCGTCCGCTGAGCAGTTCTTC. Translating gives CATGGPGGPSAEQFF.

This clone was counted between two and nine times. The J gene is TRBJ1-1, the V gene TRBV3-1 (or the pseudogene TRBV3-2); no firm D call. Trimming took off 3 bases at V and 0 bases at J, with 17 bases between the two ends. The CDR3 is 17 residues long. The germline V gene encodes CDR1 LGHDT and CDR2 YNNKEL (reference sequence). This CDR3 is CASSQGGWVLMNTEAFF. CDR3 in DNA: TGTGCCAGCAGCCAGGGAGGGTGGGTCCTGATGAACACTGAAGCTTTCTTT.

This chain uses TRBV28 with TRBJ1-5; D is undetermined. V gave up 8 bases and J gave up 7 bases, with 12 bases separating them. In germline, CDR1 is MDHEN, CDR2 SYDVKM. The length of the CDR3 is 12 residues. CDR3 DNA sequence: TGTGCCAGCTTAGGAGGGAACCAGCCCCAGCATTTT. It codes for CASLGGNQPQHF.

This sequence joins TRBV9 and TRBJ2-1; 15 nucleotides match TRBD2. J lost 2 bases, V lost 0 bases, and 9 bases had no gene match. Germline CDR1 is SGDLS and CDR2 is YYNGEE. The CDR3 totals 20 residues. CDR3 sequence: CASSVEGLAGGPYAYNEQFF. Written as DNA, the CDR3 is TGTGCCAGCAGCGTAGAGGGACTAGCGGGAGGACCTTACGCCTACAATGAGCAGTTCTTC.

Here the CDR3 DNA reads TGTGCCAGCAGTTCACAGGGGGCCGGAGAGACCCAGTACTTC. This encodes CASSSQGAGETQYF. The chain recombines TRBV6-5 with TRBJ2-5; 9 nucleotides agree with TRBD1. The V and J ends lost 4 bases and 4 bases, in that order; junction bases with no gene match: 4. Germline V CDR1 and CDR2: MNHEY, SVGAGI. The CDR3 is 14 amino acids.

CDR3: CASRARLAADEQFF. The CDR3 DNA reads as TGTGCCAGCAGGGCCCGACTAGCGGCGGATGAGCAGTTCTTC. The V gene is TRBV2, the J gene TRBJ2-1, with 9 bases matching TRBD2. CDR1 is SNHLY, CDR2 FYNNEI, per germline. This CDR3 spans 14 amino acids. Trimming removed 6 bases from V and 8 bases from J; junction bases left unmatched: 8.

The chain links TRBV11-1 to TRBJ2-7; 8 bases line up with TRBD1. The CDR3 runs to 13 residues. Germline V gene lookup returns CDR1 SGHAT and CDR2 FQDESV (reference sequence). V shed 5 bases and J 5 bases; nucleotides not matched to a gene: 5. The CDR3 DNA reads as TGTGCCAGCAGCCTGGACAGGGTCAACGAGCAGTACTTC. It encodes CASSLDRVNEQYF. The entire variable domain, with the rest obtained from reference TRBV11-1 and TRBJ2-7, is as follows: EAEVAQSPRYKITEKSQAVAFWCDPISGHATLYWYRQILGQGPELLVQFQDESVVDDSQLPKDRFSAERLKGVDSTLKIQPAELGDSAMYLCASSLDRVNEQYFGPGTRLTVT.

The V call is TRBV10-3, the J call TRBJ1-6; 7 bases align to TRBD1. Trimming cost V 3 bases and J 9 bases; bases outside gene matches: 11. This CDR3 has 16 residues. Germline V gene data show CDR1 as ENHRY and CDR2 as SYGVKD. As DNA, the CDR3 is TGTGCCATCAGTGACCAAACGACAGGGCGGACTTCACCCCTCCACTTT. Its protein is CAISDQTTGRTSPLHF.

The chain joins TRBV28 to TRBJ1-6, with D hard to call. CDR3 length: 15 amino acids. Trimming took off 4 bases at V and 7 bases at J, with 14 bases between the two ends. Germline values: CDR1 MDHEN, CDR2 SYDVKM. In nucleotides, the CDR3 is TGTGCCAGCAGTTCCCCTTCCCACACGAATTCACCCCTCCACTTT. It codes for CASSSPSHTNSPLHF.

V usage is TRBV5-6 and J usage is TRBJ1-1, with 8 nucleotides matching TRBD1. The germline CDR1 and CDR2 sequences are SGHDT and YYEEEE. The CDR3 totals 14 residues. With V trimmed by 4 bases and J by 4 bases, 6 bases remained unmatched. CDR3 in amino acids: CASSGTGGVTEAFF. CDR3 DNA sequence: TGTGCCAGCAGCGGCACAGGGGGTGTCACTGAAGCTTTCTTT.

The V gene is TRBV5-4, the J gene TRBJ2-1; D may be TRBD1 (6 bases). The germline V and J ends were trimmed by 6 bases and 2 bases, with 15 bases remaining between them. CDR3 length equals 15 residues. Germline V gives CDR1 SGHNT, CDR2 YYREEE (reference sequence). The DNA of the CDR3 is TGTGCCAGCACCCGAAGACAGGCAACCTACAATGAGCAGTTCTTC. It yields the protein CASTRRQATYNEQFF. Supplemented by reference TRBV5-4 and TRBJ2-1, the full variable domain reads ETGVTQSPTHLIKTRGQQVTLRCSSQSGHNTVSWYQQALGQGPQFIFQYYREEENGRGNFPPRFSGLQFPNYSSELNVNALELDDSALYLCASTRRQATYNEQFFGPGTRLTVL.

The CDR3 coding sequence is TGCAGCGTTGCTAACAGGGTAGGCTCCTACGAGCAGTACTTC. Its protein is CSVANRVGSYEQYF. V usage is TRBV29-1 and J usage is TRBJ2-7, with a tentative D call TRBD1 (6 bases). Trimming stripped 4 bases from V and 0 bases from J, with 13 bases between. Germline lookup yields CDR1 SQVTM and CDR2 ANQGSEA. The CDR3 totals 14 residues.

This clone was detected once. The V and J genes are TRBV7-6 and TRBJ2-1; tentative D call: TRBD2 (5 bases). V was pared by 0 bases and J by 0 bases, with 9 bases between. Germline CDR1 SGHVS, CDR2 FNYEAQ. The CDR3 has 16 residues. In DNA form, the CDR3 reads TGTGCCAGCAGCTTAGCTTTAGGGAGCTCCTACAATGAGCAGTTCTTC. The encoded protein is CASSLALGSSYNEQFF.

The rearrangement joins TRBV30 to TRBJ1-5, with D unclear. The CDR3 covers 14 residues. Between the trimmed V and J ends, which lost 2 bases and 6 bases, there was a span of 14 bases. Germline CDR1 reads GTSNPN; CDR2 reads SVGIG (reference sequence). The CDR3 DNA reads TGTGCCTGGAGTTCCTACCTAAACGGTCAGCCCCAGCATTTT. Its translation is CAWSSYLNGQPQHF.

The chain joins TRBV7-3 to TRBJ2-1; 10 bases fit TRBD2. This CDR3 comprises 15 residues. J gave up 4 bases and V 2 bases, and 2 bases lay outside the gene matches. Germline V lookup: CDR1 SGHTA, CDR2 FQGTGA. CDR3 loop: CASSLLAGVYNEQFF. Written as DNA, the CDR3 is TGTGCCAGCAGCTTACTAGCGGGAGTGTACAATGAGCAGTTCTTC.

The rearrangement links TRBV27 to TRBJ2-6; 14 bases agree with TRBD2. This CDR3 has 21 residues. The germline V gene encodes CDR1 MNHEY and CDR2 SMNVEV (reference sequence). With 5 bases clipped from V and 4 bases from J, the junction kept 16 bases outside the gene matches. CDR3 residues: CASSGIAPGLAGVAGANVLTF. The DNA of the CDR3 is TGTGCCAGCAGTGGAATAGCGCCGGGACTAGCGGGAGTCGCAGGGGCCAACGTCCTGACTTTC.

This clone was seen more than once but under ten times. The V and J genes are TRBV5-4 and TRBJ2-5, with D possibly being TRBD2 (6 bases). From germline, CDR1 is SGHNT and CDR2 YYREEE (reference sequence). CDR3 size: 13 residues. V lost 4 bases and J 2 bases, leaving 9 bases between the germline ends. DNA of the CDR3: TGTGCCAGCAGCACGACTAGACAAGAGACCCAGTACTTC. Its protein is CASSTTRQETQYF.

CDR3 amino acids: CASSLGTSRITDTQYF. CDR3 nucleotide sequence: TGCGCCAGCAGCTTAGGGACTAGCAGGATCACAGATACGCAGTATTTT. The chain is built from TRBV5-1 and TRBJ2-3; 9 bases map to TRBD2. Germline CDR1 reads SGHRS; CDR2 reads YFSETQ. Unmatched junction bases numbered 6, after V lost 2 bases and J lost 2 bases. The length of the CDR3 is 16 residues. The whole variable domain, filled in from reference TRBV5-1 and TRBJ2-3, reads KAGVTQTPRYLIKTRGQQVTLSCSPISGHRSVSWYQQTPGQGLQFLFEYFSETQRNKGNFPGRFSGRQFSNSRSEMNVSTLELGDSALYLCASSLGTSRITDTQYFGPGTRLTVL.